This T cell receptor beta chain was profiled in a study of early T cells in non-severe SARS-CoV-2 infection. Each CDR3 protein is one row after TCRdb ran MiXCR on the 5' RACE reads. The data hold about 48,000 distinct CDR3 sequences, with about 7.8% observed a single time. This clonotype has at least ten counts. V lost 4 bases to trimming and J lost 1 base; unmatched junction nucleotides: 5. Germline V CDR1 and CDR2: SEHNR, FQNEAQ (reference sequence). CDR3 length: 15 residues. This chain joins TRBV7-9 and TRBJ1-1, with 8 positions matching TRBD1. Sample: whole blood. The clonotype originates from an adult who was a healthcare worker with PCR-confirmed SARS-CoV-2 infection or an uninfected control (not recorded which). CDR3 region: CASSSGGTGNTEAFF. The CDR3 region has the DNA TGTGCCAGCAGCTCCGGCGGGACAGGGAACACTGAAGCTTTCTTT.